These 5 T cell receptor beta chains share one sample of origin, sequenced in a study of Ad26.COV2.S vaccination and SARS-CoV-2 variants (dated by TCRdb to 2020 to 2023). The protocol used for the library was the immunoSEQ multiplex PCR assay. The table comes from immuneACCESS by way of TCRdb, which keeps in-frame sequences with V and J called. Part of the clones is missing from these tables; in studies checked, under half for an unresolved V gene and the rest for unknown reasons. A total of about 370,000 clones appear in this sample, 70% to 90% of them only once. 1.9% of the sample goes to the ten largest clones. The meaning of the sample's treatment or condition label: some 20 received Ad26.COV2.S at low or high dose, single or two shots; about 5 received placebo; per-sample allocation not given. Repertoires of vaccine and placebo recipients were sequenced from samples taken on day 63 after the first injection.

This sample comprised peripheral blood, obtained in a trial of Ad26.COV2.S vaccine versus placebo. These receptors were collected from a person aged 18 to 65 who received the Ad26.COV2.S COVID-19 vaccine or a placebo.

The chain has TRBV28 and TRBJ2-5; tentative D call: TRBD2 (6 bases). Per germline, CDR1 MDHEN and CDR2 SYDVKM. V shed 2 bases and J shed 4 bases, with 20 bases lying between them. The CDR3 covers 17 residues. The CDR3 is CASSLRMPTSWSETQYF. DNA for the CDR3: TGTGCCAGCAGTTTACGTATGCCGACTAGTTGGTCAGAGACCCAGTACTTC.

DNA of the CDR3: TGTGCCAGCAGGCCGGGACAGAGTGGATATGGCTACACCTTC. This translates into CASRPGQSGYGYTF. This chain links TRBV5-8 with TRBJ1-2, with 7 nucleotides matching TRBD1. The V and J ends lost 5 bases and 5 bases, in that order; junction bases with no gene match: 9. The germline gives CDR1 SGHTS, CDR2 YDEGEE. This CDR3 comprises 14 residues.

The chain combines TRBV28 with TRBJ2-7, with unresolved D. This CDR3 is built from 11 residues. Germline CDR1 is MDHEN and CDR2 is SYDVKM. V gave up 4 bases and J gave up 7 bases, with 8 bases separating them. The CDR3 DNA reads TGTGCCAGCAGTTGGATGAGGGAGCAGTACTTC. Encoded protein: CASSWMREQYF.

This clone was seen more than once but under ten times. The rearrangement links TRBV24-1 to TRBJ1-5, with D perhaps TRBD1 (6 bases). This CDR3 has 14 amino acids. V lost 2 bases to trimming and J lost 4 bases, with 8 bases between them. CDR1 is KGHDR, CDR2 SFDVKD, per germline. The chain's CDR3 is CATSDWGANQPQHF. CDR3 sequence (DNA): TGTGCCACCAGTGATTGGGGGGCGAATCAGCCCCAGCATTTT.

This chain connects TRBV4-2 to TRBJ1-2; D is perhaps TRBD1 (5 bases). V dropped 0 bases and J dropped 4 bases, with 12 bases sitting between them. Germline V CDR1 and CDR2: LGHNA, YNFKEQ. The CDR3 runs to 15 residues. Here the CDR3 reads CASSQEGEFGYGYTF. Written as DNA, the CDR3 is TGTGCCAGCAGCCAAGAGGGGGAATTTGGCTATGGCTACACCTTC.